A single TCR beta chain is shown here with its context. Its antigen is as yet unknown. The germline CDR1 and CDR2 sequences are SGHDN and FVKESK. The CDR3 runs 15 residues. With 2 bases clipped from V and 7 bases from J, the junction kept 5 bases outside the gene matches. The source of the sample is a study of response to subunit inactivated influenza vaccine. Findings of the study overall: It was the authors' suggestion that each seasonal influenza vaccination recruits few new T cells.

MiXCR was run by TCRdb on the RT-PCR reads, yielding one entry per CDR3 protein. Among 650,000 to 800,000 distinct CDR3 sequences listed, about 15% were seen once. The V call is TRBV14, the J call TRBJ1-6; 7 bases are shared with TRBD1. The material sequenced was PBMCs from blood, taken 14 to 15 days before vaccination. The TCR comes from a man in his fifties or sixties who received an inactivated influenza vaccine. The CDR3 is CASSQSTGHNSPLHF. CDR3 in DNA: TGTGCCAGCAGCCAATCGACAGGGCACAATTCACCCCTCCACTTT.